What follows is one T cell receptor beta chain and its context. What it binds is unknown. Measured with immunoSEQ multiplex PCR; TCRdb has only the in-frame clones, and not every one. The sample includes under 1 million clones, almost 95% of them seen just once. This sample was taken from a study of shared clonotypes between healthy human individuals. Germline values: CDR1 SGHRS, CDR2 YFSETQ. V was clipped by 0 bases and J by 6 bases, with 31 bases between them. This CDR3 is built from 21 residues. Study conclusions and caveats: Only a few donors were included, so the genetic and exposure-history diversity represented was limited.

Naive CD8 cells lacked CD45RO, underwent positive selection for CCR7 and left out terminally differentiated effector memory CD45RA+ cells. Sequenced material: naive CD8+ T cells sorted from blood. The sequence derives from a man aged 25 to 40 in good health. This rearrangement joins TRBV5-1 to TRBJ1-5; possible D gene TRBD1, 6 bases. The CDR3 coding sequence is TGCGCCAGCAGCTTGGTTGCAGGGGAAGCGGTTTTACCACGCTGCCCTCAGCCCCAGCATTTT. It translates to CASSLVAGEAVLPRCPQPQHF.